This entry lists 13 T cell receptor beta chains sequenced from one sample in a study of breast tumors, draining lymph nodes, adjacent tissues. Breast cancer patients provided tissue from their axillary draining lymph nodes. One entry per CDR3 protein, called by TCRdb with MiXCR from the multiplex PCR reads. Of 200,000 to 250,000 distinct CDR3 sequences in the sample, about 32% are singletons; the top ten hold approximately 1.4%. Sequenced material: axillary lymph node tissue. The receptor source for this set is a female donor with breast cancer. Some clones in this sample may be carry-over from other donors' samples.

This clonotype was counted only a few times. A much more abundant neighbour one base away suggests this may be a read error. The rearrangement uses TRBV4-2 and TRBJ2-7; 10 nucleotides align to TRBD2. The CDR3 runs to 18 residues. The germline V gene encodes CDR1 LGHNA and CDR2 YNFKEQ. CDR3 coding DNA: TGTGCCAGCAGCTTGGAGGTCGGGGAGGGACTAGCGAGGTACGGGCAGTACTTC. This sequence encodes CASSLEVGEGLARYGQYF.

Concerning this clonotype itself: The junction differs from germline at one of its ends, possibly a read error. The chain joins TRBV20-1 to TRBJ1-6; TRBD1 is a possible D gene (5 bases). The CDR3 sequence is 16 residues long. Looked up from germline, CDR1 is DFQATT and CDR2 is SNEGSKA (reference sequence). The CDR3: CSAPGLQSSYNSPLHF. The CDR3 nucleotides read TGCAGTGCACCGGGACTCCAGAGCTCCTACAATTCACCCCTCCACTTT.

This clonotype occurred many times. This chain connects TRBV5-6 to TRBJ2-1, with D possibly matching TRBD1 (5 bases). Looked up from germline, CDR1 is SGHDT and CDR2 is YYEEEE. The CDR3 contains 13 residues. V shed 0 bases and J shed 6 bases, with 7 bases lying between them. The CDR3 region is CASSLGRVNEQFF. The CDR3, as DNA: TGTGCCAGCAGCTTGGGCAGGGTCAATGAGCAGTTCTTC.

This clonotype showed up many times. The chain is built from TRBV5-1 and TRBJ2-7; D is perhaps TRBD1 (5 bases). The V and J ends lost 5 bases and 0 bases respectively, with 6 bases between them. This CDR3 contains 12 residues. Germline V gene lookup returns CDR1 SGHRS and CDR2 YFSETQ. The chain's CDR3 is CASRDNSYEQYF. The CDR3 DNA follows: TGCGCCAGCAGGGACAACTCCTACGAGCAGTACTTC.

In this sample, this clonotype turned up once. The junction differs from germline at one of its ends, possibly a read error. This sequence joins TRBV7-2 and TRBJ2-5; no clear D. The CDR3 totals 9 residues. Germline values: CDR1 SGHTA, CDR2 FQGNSA. The CDR3 is CASTLSRDF. The DNA of the CDR3 is TGTGCCAGCACCTTGAGCCGGGACTTC.

As to this clonotype: This could be a read error, since a much larger clone is one nucleotide away. The chain is built from TRBV3-1 and TRBJ1-2, with a tentative D call TRBD1 (6 bases). The germline gives CDR1 LGHDT, CDR2 YNNKEL (reference sequence). V was clipped by 1 base and J by 2 bases, with 20 bases between them. This CDR3 comprises 18 residues. The CDR3 DNA sequence: TGTGCCAGCAGCCAAGTAGGGGGGGGACCGCTCTCGAACTATGGCTACACCTTC. Protein product: CASSQVGGGPLSNYGYTF.

There are many counts of this clonotype. The chain uses TRBV7-9 and TRBJ2-1, with D unresolved. The CDR3 consists of 11 residues. Germline CDR1 and CDR2: SEHNR and FQNEAQ (reference sequence). The ends were cut back, 4 bases at V and 8 bases at J, with 6 bases in the middle. CDR3 in amino acids: CASSSSYEQFF. CDR3 DNA sequence: TGTGCCAGCAGCTCGTCCTATGAGCAGTTCTTC. The full variable domain, in which reference TRBV7-9 and TRBJ2-1 provide the parts outside the CDR3, is DTGVSQNPRHKITKRGQNVTFRCDPISEHNRLYWYRQTLGQGPEFLTYFQNEAQLEKSRLLSDRFSAERPKGSFSTLEIQRTEQGDSAMYLCASSSSYEQFFGPGTRLTVL.

V gene TRBV10-3 combines with J gene TRBJ2-5; the match to TRBD1 covers 9 bases. The ends lost 6 bases at V and 9 bases at J; junction bases unmatched: 11. Germline V CDR1 and CDR2: ENHRY, SYGVKD. CDR3 length: 14 residues. CDR3 nucleotides: TGTGCCATCAGGAAAGGGACAGGGACCTGGTCCCAGTACTTC. Translated, it gives CAIRKGTGTWSQYF.

At least ten counts were recorded for this clonotype. This sequence joins TRBV11-3 and TRBJ1-3; no firm D call. Trimming shortened V by 1 base and J by 7 bases, and 11 bases separated the two germline ends. This CDR3 has 14 amino acids. CDR1 and CDR2 from the germline V gene are SGHNT and YENEEA. The CDR3 coding sequence is TGTGCCAGCAGCTTAGTAGGCGTCGGGAACACCATATATTTT. Translated, it gives CASSLVGVGNTIYF.

This clonotype occurred many times. The J gene is TRBJ1-5, the V gene TRBV19; 9 bases match TRBD1. From germline, CDR1 is LNHDA and CDR2 SQIVND (reference sequence). This CDR3 is 16 amino acids long. Germline trimming cut 6 bases from V and 4 bases from J; bases unmatched to any gene: 10. CDR3 nucleotide sequence: TGTGCCAGTAGCTTTAGGGCAGACAGGGGGAATCAGCCCCAGCATTTT. Residues: CASSFRADRGNQPQHF. Based on the CDR3 plus reference TRBV19 and TRBJ1-5, the full variable domain is DGGITQSPKYLFRKEGQNVTLSCEQNLNHDAMYWYRQDPGQGLRLIYYSQIVNDFQKGDIAEGYSVSREKKESFPLTVTSAQKNPTAFYLCASSFRADRGNQPQHFGDGTRLSIL.

Many counts were recorded for this clonotype. The chain recombines TRBV20-1 with TRBJ1-2; 9 bases line up with TRBD1. The CDR3 totals 13 residues. Germline CDR1 DFQATT, CDR2 SNEGSKA (reference sequence). The V gene end was trimmed by 2 bases and the J gene end by 7 bases; junction bases not matched to a gene: 5. The CDR3 coding sequence is TGCAGTGCTAGAACACAGGGGGCGCTTGGCTACACCTTC. It translates to CSARTQGALGYTF.

This clonotype was seen a handful of times. A read error may explain this, as a much larger clone is one base away. V and J are TRBV6-6 and TRBJ2-7; D is perhaps TRBD1 (5 bases). There are 15 residues in the CDR3. V dropped 7 bases and J dropped 4 bases, with 20 bases sitting between them. Germline V CDR1 and CDR2: MNHNY, SVGAGI (reference sequence). The CDR3 DNA sequence: TGTGCCAGCACCCCCGCGGCTATAGGGGTATACGAGCAGTACTTC. Translating it yields CASTPAAIGVYEQYF.

This clonotype was picked up many times. The chain joins TRBV15 to TRBJ2-1; D call uncertain. The CDR3 covers 11 residues. Germline CDR1 LNHNV, CDR2 YYDKDF (reference sequence). The ends were cut back, 0 bases at V and 11 bases at J, with 5 bases in the middle. The CDR3 spells CATSRDYKQFF. The CDR3 bases are TGTGCCACCAGCAGAGATTATAAGCAGTTCTTC.